This T cell receptor (beta chain) was sequenced in a study of blood T cell repertoires in COVID-19. Study context: From the United States, Italy and Spain came samples of acute and convalescent COVID-19. PBMCs, B-cell-depleted T cells, or T cells provided the cDNA or gDNA that made up the material.

Authors' analysis steps: Scientists estimated how many nucleated cells there were by amplifying reference gene primers. This table comes from immunoSEQ multiplex PCR, and its TCRdb copy is limited to in-frame clones, with some not included. V and J calls and clone size are copied from that table; D and trimming were computed from the DNA. This sample has roughly 200,000 clones, with roughly 90% found just once. The CDR3 contains 15 residues. Germline trimming cut 0 bases from V and 3 bases from J; bases unmatched to any gene: 5. From germline, CDR1 is SGHRS and CDR2 YFSETQ. The cohort comprised adults aged about 18 to 100 years residing in some 24 US areas. Turning to this clone: The sample contains more than one DNA sequence encoding this CDR3.

The sequenced sample was PBMCs or T cells enriched from blood (not recorded which). The V call is TRBV5-1, the J call TRBJ2-5, with 7 bases aligning to TRBD1. This receptor was taken from a woman in her twenties or thirties with acute COVID-19. The CDR3: CASSLASGGKETQYF. Here the CDR3 DNA reads TGCGCCAGCAGCTTGGCTTCAGGGGGTAAAGAGACCCAGTACTTC.